A single sample is the source of the 15 T cell receptor beta chains below, sequenced in a study of T cell responses to AZD1222 COVID-19 vaccine. Measured with immunoSEQ multiplex PCR; TCRdb has only the in-frame clones, and not every one. The data contain more than 85,000 clones, around 93% of them singletons. This specimen was peripheral blood, taken on day 0 of AZD1222 vaccination. The receptors here all came from an adult in good health.

V usage is TRBV5-4 and J usage is TRBJ2-6; TRBD1 is a possible D gene (6 bases). Between the trimmed V and J ends, which lost 4 bases and 0 bases, there was a span of 14 bases. Per the germline V gene, CDR1 is SGHNT and CDR2 is YYREEE (reference sequence). This CDR3 is 17 amino acids long. Written as DNA, the CDR3 is TGTGCCAGCAGCCTGGACAGTTTAAACTCTGGGGCCAACGTCCTGACTTTC. Translation: CASSLDSLNSGANVLTF.

This chain links TRBV5-8 with TRBJ1-2; no reliable D call. The V end was cut by 0 bases, the J end by 0 bases, with 9 bases between. Germline V gene data show CDR1 as SGHTS and CDR2 as YDEGEE. The CDR3 spans 15 residues. The CDR3 bases are TGTGCCAGCAGCTTGGGCAGGCGAGCTAACTATGGCTACACCTTC. Translating gives CASSLGRRANYGYTF.

The chain joins TRBV12-3 or TRBV12-4 to TRBJ1-3, with unresolved D. Trimming shortened V by 4 bases and J by 3 bases, and 7 bases separated the two germline ends. The CDR3 has 13 residues. The CDR3 sequence is CASSYYVGNTIYF. CDR3 nucleotides: TGTGCCAGCAGTTACTACGTTGGAAACACCATATATTTT.

CDR3 protein: CASSLATGQGYGYTF. CDR3 DNA: TGTGCCAGCAGCTTAGCGACGGGACAGGGCTATGGCTACACCTTC. This sequence joins TRBV7-2 and TRBJ1-2; TRBD1 agrees at 9 bases. The V gene end was trimmed by 0 bases and the J gene end by 4 bases; junction bases not matched to a gene: 3. This CDR3 contains 15 residues. The V gene's germline CDR1 is SGHTA and CDR2 FQGNSA. Together with reference TRBV7-2 and TRBJ1-2, the CDR3 gives the full variable domain: GAGVSQSPSNKVTEKGKDVELRCDPISGHTALYWYRQSLGQGLEFLIYFQGNSAPDKSGLPSDRFSAERTGGSVSTLTIQRTQQEDSAVYLCASSLATGQGYGYTFGSGTRLTVV.

V and J are TRBV19 and TRBJ1-2; D unclear. Per germline, CDR1 LNHDA and CDR2 SQIVND (reference sequence). The length of the CDR3 is 14 residues. Trimming shortened V by 1 base and J by 7 bases, and 13 bases separated the two germline ends. The CDR3 here is CASSIGLRTGGYTF. The DNA for the CDR3 is TGTGCCAGTAGTATAGGTCTCCGGACGGGTGGCTACACCTTC.

As DNA, the CDR3 is TGTGCCAGCAGAGAGGACACAGATACGCAGTATTTT. Its protein product is CASREDTDTQYF. The chain has TRBV2 and TRBJ2-3; D unclear. The V gene's germline CDR1 is SNHLY and CDR2 FYNNEI. This CDR3 is 12 amino acids long. V was trimmed by 6 bases and J by 2 bases, leaving 6 bases between them.

The chain employs TRBV4-1 and TRBJ2-1, with 15 nucleotides matching TRBD2. The CDR3 loop spans 17 amino acids. The V gene's germline CDR1 is MGHRA and CDR2 YSYEKL. Losses at the gene ends were 5 bases for V and 7 bases for J; bases not matched to a gene: 9. The chain's CDR3 is CASSSRTSGGALNEQFF. CDR3 nucleotide sequence: TGCGCCAGCAGCTCGCGGACTAGCGGGGGGGCCTTAAATGAGCAGTTCTTC.

This clone is a singleton in its sample. The chain uses TRBV7-3 and TRBJ2-1; 7 nucleotides line up with TRBD1. The CDR3 is made up of 14 amino acids. Germline V CDR1 and CDR2: SGHTA, FQGTGA. J gave up 5 bases and V 5 bases, and 6 bases lay outside the gene matches. Here the CDR3 reads CASSRDRFNNEQFF. Here the CDR3 DNA reads TGTGCCAGCAGCCGGGACAGATTTAACAATGAGCAGTTCTTC. Supplemented by reference TRBV7-3 and TRBJ2-1, the full variable domain reads GAGVSQTPSNKVTEKGKYVELRCDPISGHTALYWYRQSLGQGPEFLIYFQGTGAADDSGLPNDRFFAVRPEGSVSTLKIQRTERGDSAVYLCASSRDRFNNEQFFGPGTRLTVL.

The V call is TRBV5-4, the J call TRBJ2-1; 7 bases are a match to TRBD2. Germline lookup yields CDR1 SGHNT and CDR2 YYREEE (reference sequence). The V and J ends lost 4 bases and 6 bases, in that order; junction bases with no gene match: 16. The CDR3 covers 17 residues. This CDR3 reads CASSPPYGGRDGNEQFF. CDR3 DNA sequence: TGTGCCAGCAGCCCCCCGTACGGGGGGAGGGACGGCAATGAGCAGTTCTTC.

The chain's CDR3 is CATLNFTGNQPQHF. CDR3 bases: TGTGCCACCCTAAATTTCACAGGGAACCAGCCCCAGCATTTT. The rearrangement links TRBV5-8 to TRBJ1-5; possible D gene TRBD1, 6 bases. V lost 9 bases and J lost 7, with 20 bases in between. In germline, CDR1 is SGHTS, CDR2 YDEGEE. The CDR3 has 14 amino acids.

The V and J genes are TRBV18 and TRBJ2-7; 15 bases map to TRBD2. J was trimmed by 7 bases and V by 4 bases; bases with no gene match: 2. CDR1 is KGHSH and CDR2 is LQKENI in the germline V gene. The CDR3 runs 14 residues. The DNA of the CDR3 is TGTGCCAGCTCACTGGGACTAGCGGGAGGAGAGCAGTACTTC. As protein: CASSLGLAGGEQYF.

The chain uses TRBV7-9 and TRBJ1-3; D is unclear. The V end lost 5 bases, the J end lost 3 bases, and 11 bases lay between the germline ends. The CDR3 runs 14 residues. Germline assignment: CDR1 SEHNR and CDR2 FQNEAQ (reference sequence). The CDR3 region has the DNA TGTGCCAGCAGCCCCAGCCCAGTTGGAAACACCATATATTTT. Protein sequence: CASSPSPVGNTIYF.

This chain links TRBV2 with TRBJ1-6; a possible D gene is TRBD1 (6 bases). Deletions cut 7 bases from V and 8 bases from J, with 12 bases between. The length of the CDR3 is 13 residues. Looked up from germline, CDR1 is SNHLY and CDR2 is FYNNEI. CDR3 loop: CASTGRGDSPLHF. CDR3 nucleotides: TGTGCCAGCACGGGCAGGGGAGATTCACCCCTCCACTTT.

The J gene is TRBJ2-1, the V gene TRBV5-1; 8 positions agree with TRBD1. V lost 4 bases and J lost 5; bases outside the gene matches: 14. From germline, CDR1 is SGHRS and CDR2 YFSETQ. The CDR3 length is 17 residues. CDR3 DNA sequence: TGCGCCAGCAGCATAAACTGGGACAGGAGGGATGACAATGAGCAGTTCTTC. It specifies CASSINWDRRDDNEQFF.

This chain joins TRBV7-2 and TRBJ2-1; D gene ambiguous. CDR3 length: 12 amino acids. Germline V gene data show CDR1 as SGHTA and CDR2 as FQGNSA. Between the trimmed V and J ends, which lost 3 bases and 9 bases, there was a span of 9 bases. The CDR3 protein is CASSFSPSEQFF. CDR3 coding DNA: TGTGCCAGCAGCTTTTCACCGAGTGAGCAGTTCTTC.